The sequence of this T cell receptor (beta chain) was determined in a study of blood T cell repertoires in COVID-19. Libraries were prepared by immunoSEQ multiplex PCR; TCRdb keeps only in-frame clonotypes and omits some of them. In the table there are over 250,000 clones, 70% to 90% of which are singletons. CDR3 length equals 13 residues. Germline CDR1 is MNHEY and CDR2 is SVGAGI. V shed 6 bases, J shed 7 bases, and the junction held 6 bases outside the gene matches. The source material was peripheral blood. This chain connects TRBV6-5 to TRBJ1-2; 9 bases are shared with TRBD1. This TCR came from a woman in her 50s with COVID-19, enrolled during active disease. The CDR3 DNA is TGTGCCAGCAGCTCACAGGGGGCAGGTGGCTACACCTTC. This sequence encodes CASSSQGAGGYTF.